Below are 25 T cell receptor beta chains sequenced from a single sample in a study of T-cell memory formation after mild COVID-19. TCRdb processed the 5' RACE reads anew with MiXCR; each CDR3 protein has one entry. In the table there are some 31,000 distinct CDR3 sequences, 9% to 15% of which are singletons. What was sequenced was PBMCs or a T cell subset sorted from them (not recorded which). Every receptor here comes from an adult woman who had mild COVID-19 (a few samples of this study predate the infection). Cell type and time point are not known.

This clonotype showed up just a few times. The chain uses TRBV12-2 and TRBJ2-1; the tabulated D call, TRBD2, remains unverified against the DNA. TRBV12-2 has pseudogene status. CDR3 length: 18 amino acids. Here the CDR3 DNA reads TGTGCAAGTCGCTTGTTAGCGGGCCCTATCGAGGCCTACAATGAGCAGTTCTTC. Its translation: CASRLLAGPIEAYNEQFF.

The chain recombines TRBV2 with TRBJ2-4, with TRBD2 identical over 9 bases. This CDR3 region has 15 residues. Trimming removed 7 bases from V and 6 bases from J; junction bases left unmatched: 10. Germline V gene sequence: CDR1 SNHLY, CDR2 FYNNEI. The CDR3 is CASTASGVGANIQYF. CDR3 sequence (DNA): TGTGCCAGCACCGCTAGCGGGGTTGGGGCAAACATTCAGTACTTC.

The table lists this clonotype with many counts. The chain is built from TRBV7-2 and TRBJ2-1; 9 positions agree with TRBD1. The germline V gene encodes CDR1 SGHTA and CDR2 FQGNSA. This CDR3 contains 16 residues. With 3 bases clipped from V and 8 bases from J, the junction kept 11 bases outside the gene matches. The CDR3 nucleotides read TGTGCCAGCAGCTTGGGACAGGGTCTCTTTAGCTATGAGCAGTTCTTC. Its translation: CASSLGQGLFSYEQFF. The whole variable domain, filled in from reference TRBV7-2 and TRBJ2-1, reads GAGVSQSPSNKVTEKGKDVELRCDPISGHTALYWYRQSLGQGLEFLIYFQGNSAPDKSGLPSDRFSAERTGGSVSTLTIQRTQQEDSAVYLCASSLGQGLFSYEQFFGPGTRLTVL.

There are many counts of this clonotype. The rearrangement uses TRBV24-1 and TRBJ2-1, with 8 bases that match TRBD2. The germline V gene encodes CDR1 KGHDR and CDR2 SFDVKD. V was clipped by 4 bases and J by 7 bases; unmatched bases: 17. The CDR3 loop spans 18 amino acids. CDR3 sequence reads: CATSDPMSQAGEGNEQFF. CDR3 coding DNA: TGTGCCACCAGTGACCCTATGTCGCAAGCGGGGGAGGGGAATGAGCAGTTCTTC.

This clonotype was counted at least ten times. The rearrangement joins TRBV27 to TRBJ2-7; either TRBD1 or TRBD2 may supply D (5 bases each). Between the trimmed V and J ends, which lost 3 bases and 3 bases, there was a span of 15 bases. CDR3 length: 15 residues. Germline assignment: CDR1 MNHEY and CDR2 SMNVEV (reference sequence). The CDR3 bases are TGTGCCAGCAGTTTTGGGGACCCCGGGGACTACGAGCAGTACTTC. Translated, it gives CASSFGDPGDYEQYF.

This clonotype occurred once. As DNA, the CDR3 is TGCGCCAGCAGCCAAGATAAGGGCAGAGGGGGCTATGGCTACACCTTC. Protein: CASSQDKGRGGYGYTF. The V and J genes are TRBV4-1 and TRBJ1-2; D is perhaps TRBD1 (6 bases). The CDR3 has 16 amino acids. V lost 0 bases, J lost 4 bases, and 15 bases lay in between. Germline CDR1 and CDR2: MGHRA and YSYEKL.

This clonotype came up many times. The chain couples TRBV9 to TRBJ1-6; possible D gene TRBD1, 6 bases. CDR1 and CDR2 (germline): SGDLS, YYNGEE. The CDR3 sequence is 15 residues long. V shed 1 base and J shed 7 bases, with 12 bases lying between them. CDR3 sequence: CASSVRGGGNSPLHF. As DNA, the CDR3 is TGTGCCAGCAGCGTAAGGGGAGGGGGAAATTCACCCCTCCACTTT.

This clonotype was seen many times. The J gene is TRBJ2-1, the V gene TRBV7-2; 7 bases map to TRBD2. After removal of 1 base from V and 7 bases from J, the junction contained 7 bases not matched to a gene. This CDR3 spans 15 amino acids. Germline V CDR1 and CDR2: SGHTA, FQGNSA. CDR3 sequence reads: CASSLVGGSGNEQFF. CDR3 DNA: TGTGCCAGCAGCTTAGTTGGCGGGAGCGGGAATGAGCAGTTCTTC.

This clonotype was counted many times. The rearrangement links TRBV30 to TRBJ1-5; the D is unclear. This CDR3 is 15 amino acids long. The V end lost 0 bases, the J end lost 5 bases, and 14 bases lay between the germline ends. The V gene's germline CDR1 is GTSNPN and CDR2 SVGIG (reference sequence). CDR3 region: CAWSVGPSVDQPQHF. In DNA form, the CDR3 reads TGTGCCTGGAGTGTAGGGCCGTCGGTTGATCAGCCCCAGCATTTT.

There are many counts of this clonotype. The rearrangement uses TRBV6-2 or TRBV6-3 and TRBJ2-7, with D uncertain. The V end was cut by 5 bases, the J end by 3 bases, with 2 bases between. There are 10 residues in the CDR3. Per the germline V gene, CDR1 is MNHEY and CDR2 is SVGEGT. CDR3 amino acids: CASSDYEQYF. In DNA form, the CDR3 reads TGTGCCAGCAGTGACTACGAGCAGTACTTC.

This chain joins TRBV7-9 and TRBJ2-5; no definite D call. The V gene's germline CDR1 is SEHNR and CDR2 FQNEAQ (reference sequence). V gave up 0 bases and J gave up 2 bases, with 10 bases separating them. The CDR3 extends over 15 amino acids. The CDR3 coding sequence is TGTGCCAGCAGCTTAGCGGCGCGCGCACAAGAGACCCAGTACTTC. Its translation: CASSLAARAQETQYF.

This clonotype was counted at least ten times. The V gene is TRBV20-1, the J gene TRBJ1-2; D is perhaps TRBD1 (6 bases). This CDR3 has 12 amino acids. The ends were cut back, 5 bases at V and 2 bases at J, with 9 bases in the middle. From germline, CDR1 is DFQATT and CDR2 SNEGSKA (reference sequence). The CDR3 protein is CSARDTNYGYTF. The CDR3, as DNA: TGCAGTGCTCGGGACACCAACTATGGCTACACCTTC.

There are many counts of this clonotype. This chain uses TRBV20-1 with TRBJ2-3; TRBD2 matches at 7 bases. This CDR3 comprises 19 residues. Germline V lookup: CDR1 DFQATT, CDR2 SNEGSKA (reference sequence). V shed 0 bases, J shed 2 bases, and the junction held 17 bases outside the gene matches. The CDR3 bases are TGCAGTGCTAGAGATCAGCTAGCGGCCAACCCACATTACACAGATACGCAGTATTTT. Protein product: CSARDQLAANPHYTDTQYF.

This clonotype was detected only once. The V call is TRBV19, the J call TRBJ1-2; TRBD1 matches 7 bases. V was pared by 5 bases and J by 4 bases, with 4 bases of the junction left unmatched. The CDR3 covers 13 residues. Germline-derived CDR1 and CDR2 are LNHDA and SQIVND (reference sequence). The CDR3: CASSENRGYGYTF. CDR3 in DNA: TGTGCCAGTAGTGAAAACAGGGGCTATGGCTACACCTTC.

The table lists this clonotype with many counts. The genes are TRBV27 and TRBJ2-1; 9 bases are shared with TRBD2. Germline V gene lookup returns CDR1 MNHEY and CDR2 SMNVEV (reference sequence). The trim removed 5 bases at V and 9 bases at J, leaving 5 bases unmatched. The CDR3 spans 13 residues. In DNA, the CDR3 is TGTGCCAGCAGTCCGAGGCGGGGGGGTGAGCAGTTCTTC. Translation: CASSPRRGGEQFF.

This clonotype showed up many times. This chain links TRBV24-1 with TRBJ2-2; 9 nucleotides line up with TRBD1. Germline CDR1 and CDR2: KGHDR and SFDVKD. This CDR3 is built from 16 residues. V trimming: 0 bases; J trimming: 3 bases; junction bases outside the gene matches: 1. DNA for the CDR3: TGTGCCACCAGTGATTTGACAGGGGGCGACACCGGGGAGCTGTTTTTT. It yields the protein CATSDLTGGDTGELFF.

This clonotype was counted many times. The chain employs TRBV6-2 or TRBV6-3 and TRBJ2-5; D call uncertain. The CDR3 has 12 residues. The V end lost 5 bases, the J end lost 2 bases, and 6 bases lay between the germline ends. Germline loops: CDR1 MNHEY, CDR2 SVGEGT. DNA for the CDR3: TGTGCCAGCAGTACCCTTCAAGAGACCCAGTACTTC. It specifies CASSTLQETQYF.

This clonotype was picked up many times. V usage is TRBV4-1 and J usage is TRBJ2-5, with 9 bases matching TRBD1. The CDR3 extends over 18 amino acids. The germline V gene has CDR1 MGHRA and CDR2 YSYEKL. Trimming at V came to 0 bases and at J to 1 base, leaving 9 bases not matched to a gene. CDR3 nucleotides: TGCGCCAGCAGCCAAGACCGTTTCGGACAGGGGACCCAAGAGACCCAGTACTTC. Its protein product is CASSQDRFGQGTQETQYF.

The sample holds many counts of this clonotype. The chain joins TRBV25-1 to TRBJ1-1, with D perhaps TRBD1 (5 bases). Germline CDR1 MGHDK, CDR2 SYGVNS. CDR3 size: 13 residues. The V end was cut by 8 bases, the J end by 5 bases, with 15 bases between. CDR3 amino acids: CASLNPGRTEAFF. As DNA, the CDR3 is TGTGCCAGCTTAAATCCGGGACGGACTGAAGCTTTCTTT. The full variable domain, rest sourced from reference TRBV25-1 and TRBJ1-1, is EADIYQTPRYLVIGTGKKITLECSQTMGHDKMYWYQQDPGMELHLIHYSYGVNSTEKGDLSSESTVSRIRTEHFPLTLESARPSHTSQYLCASLNPGRTEAFFGQGTRLTVV.

This clonotype was seen repeatedly, ten times or more. The chain recombines TRBV5-1 with TRBJ2-7, with TRBD2 matching 9 bases. V was clipped by 4 bases and J by 5 bases; unmatched bases: 4. This CDR3 contains 13 residues. CDR1 and CDR2 from the germline V gene are SGHRS and YFSETQ. The CDR3 here is CASSRGGADEQYF. The DNA for the CDR3 is TGCGCCAGCAGCCGCGGGGGGGCGGACGAGCAGTACTTC.

This clonotype was picked up many times. V gene TRBV5-6 combines with J gene TRBJ1-3; no firm D call. This CDR3 spans 12 amino acids. The ends were cut back, 1 base at V and 1 base at J, with 0 bases in the middle. The germline CDR1 and CDR2 sequences are SGHDT and YYEEEE. The CDR3 is CASSLSGNTIYF. The CDR3 region has the DNA TGTGCCAGCAGCTTGTCTGGAAACACCATATATTTT.

As to this clonotype: This may be a read error: a much more frequent sequence differs by one nucleotide. This rearrangement joins TRBV27 to TRBJ1-6; the match to TRBD1 covers 8 bases. The germline gives CDR1 MNHEY, CDR2 SMNVEV (reference sequence). This CDR3 is built from 16 residues. This chain's CDR3 is CASSPGQGGNNSHLHF. In nucleotides, the CDR3 is TGTGCCAGCAGCCCTGGACAGGGAGGCAATAATTCACACCTCCACTTT.

The table lists this clonotype with many counts. The V call is TRBV5-6, the J call TRBJ2-2; 12 bases line up with TRBD2. CDR1 is SGHDT, CDR2 YYEEEE, per germline. This CDR3 spans 18 amino acids. With 3 bases clipped from V and 6 bases from J, the junction kept 12 bases outside the gene matches. DNA of the CDR3: TGTGCCAGCAGCTCAGAAAAACTAGCGGGGGGTCGCCCCGGGGAGCTGTTTTTT. Its translation: CASSSEKLAGGRPGELFF.

This clonotype was detected many times. This rearrangement joins TRBV6-5 to TRBJ1-2; TRBD1 matches at 8 bases. V trimming: 6 bases; J trimming: 6 bases; junction bases outside the gene matches: 9. The CDR3 is 14 residues long. The germline V gene has CDR1 MNHEY and CDR2 SVGAGI. Written as DNA, the CDR3 is TGTGCCAGCAGCATAGACAGGGGAAGAGATGGCTACACCTTC. This sequence encodes CASSIDRGRDGYTF.

There are many counts of this clonotype. This chain links TRBV7-8 with TRBJ2-3; 7 positions match TRBD2. The CDR3 consists of 16 residues. CDR1 and CDR2 (germline): SGHVS, FQNEAQ. Germline trimming cut 4 bases from V and 0 bases from J; bases unmatched to any gene: 7. The CDR3 DNA reads TGTGCCAGCAGCTCCCGGGACTACCCTAGCACAGATACGCAGTATTTT. Residues: CASSSRDYPSTDTQYF.